This T cell receptor beta chain was obtained from a study of Ad26.COV2.S vaccination and SARS-CoV-2 variants. General study results and limits: Post-vaccination spike-specific CD8+ and CD4+ T cell responses reportedly had substantial breadth.

Between the trimmed V and J ends, which lost 4 bases and 0 bases, there was a span of 4 bases. The CDR3 length is 13 residues. Germline V CDR1 and CDR2: MGHRA, YSYEKL. The treatment was: roughly 20 received Ad26.COV2.S at low or high dose, single or two shots; several received placebo; per-sample allocation not given. Sampling occurred on day 63 after the first vaccine or placebo injection. Participants' vaccine, an Ad26 vector, delivered Wuhan-strain SARS-CoV-2 spike. In regard to this clone: The target antigen is unknown.

Profiled with immunoSEQ multiplex PCR; TCRdb holds only in-frame clones, not every one. The table records 250,000 or so clones, roughly 89% of them present only once. The sample in question was peripheral blood, obtained in a trial of Ad26.COV2.S vaccine versus placebo. The chain links TRBV4-1 to TRBJ1-3; D is unclear. This sequence originates from a person aged 18-60 years who received the Ad26.COV2.S COVID-19 vaccine or a placebo. In DNA form, the CDR3 reads TGCGCCAGCAGCCGCCTCTCTGGAAACACCATATATTTT. It translates to CASSRLSGNTIYF.